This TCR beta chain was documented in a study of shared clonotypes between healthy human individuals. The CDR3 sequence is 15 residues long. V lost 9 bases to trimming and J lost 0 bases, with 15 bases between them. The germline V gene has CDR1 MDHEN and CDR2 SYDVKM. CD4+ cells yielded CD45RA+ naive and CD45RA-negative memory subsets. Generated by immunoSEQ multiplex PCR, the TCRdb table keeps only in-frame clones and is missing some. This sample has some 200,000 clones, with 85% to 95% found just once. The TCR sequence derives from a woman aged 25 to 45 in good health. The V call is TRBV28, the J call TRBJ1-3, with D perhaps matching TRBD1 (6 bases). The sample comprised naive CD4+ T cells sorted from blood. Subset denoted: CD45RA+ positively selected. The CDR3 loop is CASTTGFASGNTIYF. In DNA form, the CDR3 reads TGTGCCAGTACGACAGGCTTCGCCTCTGGAAACACCATATATTTT.